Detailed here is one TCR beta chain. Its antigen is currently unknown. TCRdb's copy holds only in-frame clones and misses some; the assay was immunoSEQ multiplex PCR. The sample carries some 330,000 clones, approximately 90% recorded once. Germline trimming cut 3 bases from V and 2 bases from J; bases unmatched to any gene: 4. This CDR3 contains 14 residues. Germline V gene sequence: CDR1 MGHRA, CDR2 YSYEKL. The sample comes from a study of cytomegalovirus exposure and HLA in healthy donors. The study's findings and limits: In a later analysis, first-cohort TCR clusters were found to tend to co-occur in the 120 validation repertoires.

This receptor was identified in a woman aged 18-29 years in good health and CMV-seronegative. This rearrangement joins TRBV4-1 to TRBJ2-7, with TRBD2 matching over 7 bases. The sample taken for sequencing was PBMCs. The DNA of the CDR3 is TGCGCCAGCAGCCAGCCCGGGGGGACCTACGAGCAGTACTTC. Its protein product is CASSQPGGTYEQYF.